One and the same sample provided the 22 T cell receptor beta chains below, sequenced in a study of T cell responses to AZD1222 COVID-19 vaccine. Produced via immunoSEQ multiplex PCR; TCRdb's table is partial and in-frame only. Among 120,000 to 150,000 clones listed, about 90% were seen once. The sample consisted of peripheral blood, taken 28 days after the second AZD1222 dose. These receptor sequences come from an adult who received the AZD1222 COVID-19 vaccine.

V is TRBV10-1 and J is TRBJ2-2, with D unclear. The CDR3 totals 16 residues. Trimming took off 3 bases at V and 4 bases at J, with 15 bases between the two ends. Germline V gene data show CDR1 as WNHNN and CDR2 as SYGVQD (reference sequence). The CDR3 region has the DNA TGCGCCAGCAGTGAACGTAAGGGCTGGTGCACCGGGGAGCTGTTTTTT. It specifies CASSERKGWCTGELFF.

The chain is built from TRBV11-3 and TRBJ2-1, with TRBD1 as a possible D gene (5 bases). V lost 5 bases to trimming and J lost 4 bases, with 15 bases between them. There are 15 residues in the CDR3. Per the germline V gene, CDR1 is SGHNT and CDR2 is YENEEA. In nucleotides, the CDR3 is TGTGCCAGCAGCACCCGCAGGGCATTGTACAATGAGCAGTTCTTC. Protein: CASSTRRALYNEQFF. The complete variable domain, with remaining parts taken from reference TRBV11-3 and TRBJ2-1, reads EAGVVQSPRYKIIEKKQPVAFWCNPISGHNTLYWYLQNLGQGPELLIRYENEEAVDDSQLPKDRFSAERLKGVDSTLKIQPAELGDSAVYLCASSTRRALYNEQFFGPGTRLTVL.

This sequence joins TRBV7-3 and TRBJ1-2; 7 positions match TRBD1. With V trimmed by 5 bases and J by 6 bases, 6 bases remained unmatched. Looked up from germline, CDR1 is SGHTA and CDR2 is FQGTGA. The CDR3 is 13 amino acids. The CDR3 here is CASSPTGVHGYTF. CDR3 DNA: TGTGCCAGCAGCCCCACAGGGGTCCATGGCTACACCTTC.

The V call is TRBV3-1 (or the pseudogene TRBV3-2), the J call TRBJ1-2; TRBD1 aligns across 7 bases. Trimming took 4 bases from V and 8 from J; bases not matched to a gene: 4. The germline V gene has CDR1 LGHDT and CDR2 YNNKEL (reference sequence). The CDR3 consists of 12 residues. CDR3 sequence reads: CASSRQGRGYTF. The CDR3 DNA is TGTGCCAGCAGCCGACAGGGTCGCGGCTACACCTTC.

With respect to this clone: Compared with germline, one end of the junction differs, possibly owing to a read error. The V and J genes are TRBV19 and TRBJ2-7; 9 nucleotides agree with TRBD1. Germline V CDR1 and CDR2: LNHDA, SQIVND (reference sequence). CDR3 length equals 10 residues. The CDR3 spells CASMGTGLAF. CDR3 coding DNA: TGTGCCAGTATGGGGACAGGGCTCGCTTTC.

CDR3 loop: CASSQEVYTQYF. CDR3 bases: TGTGCCAGCAGCCAAGAGGTCTATACGCAGTATTTT. This chain links TRBV3-1 (or the pseudogene TRBV3-2) with TRBJ2-3; D ambiguous. CDR3 length: 12 amino acids. Between the trimmed V and J ends, which lost 0 bases and 7 bases, there was a span of 5 bases. The germline V gene has CDR1 LGHDT and CDR2 YNNKEL (reference sequence).

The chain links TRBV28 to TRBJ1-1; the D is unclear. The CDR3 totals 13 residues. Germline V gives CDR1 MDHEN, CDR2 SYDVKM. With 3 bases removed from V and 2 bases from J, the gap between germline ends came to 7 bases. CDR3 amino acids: CASSFSGNTEAFF. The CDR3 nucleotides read TGTGCCAGCAGTTTCAGCGGCAACACTGAAGCTTTCTTT.

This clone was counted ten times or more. The CDR3 loop is CASSINLNYGYTF. The CDR3 DNA sequence: TGTGCCAGTAGTATTAACCTGAACTATGGCTACACCTTC. This chain connects TRBV19 to TRBJ1-2, with no clear D. V lost 3 bases and J lost 2, with 7 bases in between. Germline V gives CDR1 LNHDA, CDR2 SQIVND (reference sequence). There are 13 residues in the CDR3.

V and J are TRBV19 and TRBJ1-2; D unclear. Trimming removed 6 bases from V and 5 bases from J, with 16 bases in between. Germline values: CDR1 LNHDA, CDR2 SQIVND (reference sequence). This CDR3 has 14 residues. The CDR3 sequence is CASRVGVSGYGYTF. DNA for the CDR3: TGTGCCAGTAGGGTCGGAGTTTCGGGGTATGGCTACACCTTC.

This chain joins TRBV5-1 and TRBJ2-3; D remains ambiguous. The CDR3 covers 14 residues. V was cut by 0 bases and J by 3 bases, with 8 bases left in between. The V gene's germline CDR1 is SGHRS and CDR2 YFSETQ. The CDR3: CASSLAPPTDTQYF. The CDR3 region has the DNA TGCGCCAGCAGCTTGGCCCCTCCAACAGATACGCAGTATTTT.

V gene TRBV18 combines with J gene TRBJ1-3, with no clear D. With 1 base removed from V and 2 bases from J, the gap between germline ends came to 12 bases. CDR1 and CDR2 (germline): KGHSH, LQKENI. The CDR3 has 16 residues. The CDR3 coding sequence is TGTGCCAGCTCACCACTTGCGGAGACTACTGGAAACACCATATATTTT. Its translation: CASSPLAETTGNTIYF.

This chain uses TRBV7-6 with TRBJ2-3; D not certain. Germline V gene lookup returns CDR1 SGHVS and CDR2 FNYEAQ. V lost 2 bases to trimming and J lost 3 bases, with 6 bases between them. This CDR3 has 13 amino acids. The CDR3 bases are TGTGCCAGCAGCTTAATGGCGACAGATACGCAGTATTTT. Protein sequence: CASSLMATDTQYF.

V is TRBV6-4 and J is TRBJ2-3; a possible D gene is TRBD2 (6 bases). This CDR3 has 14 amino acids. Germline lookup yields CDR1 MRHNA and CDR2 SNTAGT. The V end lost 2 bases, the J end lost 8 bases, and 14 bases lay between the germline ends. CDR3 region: CASSDAGGRGTQYF. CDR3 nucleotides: TGTGCCAGCAGTGACGCCGGGGGTCGCGGTACGCAGTATTTT.

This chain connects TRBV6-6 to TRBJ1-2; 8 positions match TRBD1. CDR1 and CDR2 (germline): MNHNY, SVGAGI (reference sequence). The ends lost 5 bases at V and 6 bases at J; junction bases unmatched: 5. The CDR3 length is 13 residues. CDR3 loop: CASSPGTGDGYTF. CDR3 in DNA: TGTGCCAGCAGTCCCGGGACAGGCGATGGCTACACCTTC.

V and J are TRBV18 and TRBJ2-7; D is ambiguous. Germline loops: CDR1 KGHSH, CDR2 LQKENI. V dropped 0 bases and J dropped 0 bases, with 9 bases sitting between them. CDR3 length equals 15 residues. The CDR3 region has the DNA TGTGCCAGCTCACCACCGGGATCAGTCTCCTACGAGCAGTACTTC. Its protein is CASSPPGSVSYEQYF.

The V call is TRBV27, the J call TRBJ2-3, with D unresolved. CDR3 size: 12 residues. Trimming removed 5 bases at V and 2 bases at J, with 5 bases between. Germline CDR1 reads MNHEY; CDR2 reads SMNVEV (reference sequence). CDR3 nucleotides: TGTGCCAGCAGTACCATCACAGATACGCAGTATTTT. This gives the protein CASSTITDTQYF.

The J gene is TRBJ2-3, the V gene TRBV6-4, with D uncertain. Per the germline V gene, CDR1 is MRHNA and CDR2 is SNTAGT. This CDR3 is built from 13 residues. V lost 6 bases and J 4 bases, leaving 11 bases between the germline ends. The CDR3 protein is CASSPDGSDTQYF. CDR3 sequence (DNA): TGTGCCAGCAGCCCGGACGGCTCAGATACGCAGTATTTT.

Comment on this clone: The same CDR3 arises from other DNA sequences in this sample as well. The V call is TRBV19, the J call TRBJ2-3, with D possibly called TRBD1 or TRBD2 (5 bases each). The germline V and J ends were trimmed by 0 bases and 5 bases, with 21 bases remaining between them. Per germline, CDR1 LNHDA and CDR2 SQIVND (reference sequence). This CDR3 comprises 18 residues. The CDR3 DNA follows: TGTGCCAGTAGTATAGATAAGTACGGGACCACAGTCAGAGATACGCAGTATTTT. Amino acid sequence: CASSIDKYGTTVRDTQYF.

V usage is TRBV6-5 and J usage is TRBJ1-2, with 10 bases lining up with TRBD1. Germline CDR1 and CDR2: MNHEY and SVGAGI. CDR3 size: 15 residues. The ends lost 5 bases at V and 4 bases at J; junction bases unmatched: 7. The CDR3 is CASSRGTGVSYGYTF. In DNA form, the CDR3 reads TGTGCCAGCAGTCGCGGGACAGGGGTAAGCTATGGCTACACCTTC.

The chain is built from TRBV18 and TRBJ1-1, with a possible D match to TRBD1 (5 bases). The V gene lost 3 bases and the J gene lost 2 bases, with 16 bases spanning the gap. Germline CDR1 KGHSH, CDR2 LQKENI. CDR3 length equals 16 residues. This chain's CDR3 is CASSPLGGTINTEAFF. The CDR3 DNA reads TGTGCCAGCTCACCCCTGGGGGGTACTATCAACACTGAAGCTTTCTTT.

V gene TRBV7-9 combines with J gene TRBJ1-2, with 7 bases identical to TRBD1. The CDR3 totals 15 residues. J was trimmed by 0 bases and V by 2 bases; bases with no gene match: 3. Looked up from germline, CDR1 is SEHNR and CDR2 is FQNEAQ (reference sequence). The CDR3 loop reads CASSLPGTANYGYTF. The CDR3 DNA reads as TGTGCCAGCAGCTTACCCGGGACAGCTAACTATGGCTACACCTTC. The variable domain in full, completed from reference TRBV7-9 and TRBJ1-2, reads DTGVSQNPRHKITKRGQNVTFRCDPISEHNRLYWYRQTLGQGPEFLTYFQNEAQLEKSRLLSDRFSAERPKGSFSTLEIQRTEQGDSAMYLCASSLPGTANYGYTFGSGTRLTVV.

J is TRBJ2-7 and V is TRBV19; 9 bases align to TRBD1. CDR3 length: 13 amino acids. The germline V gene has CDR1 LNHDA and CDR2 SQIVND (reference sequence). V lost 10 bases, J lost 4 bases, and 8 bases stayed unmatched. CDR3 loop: CATSEQGAYEQYF. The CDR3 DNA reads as TGTGCCACCTCAGAACAGGGGGCGTACGAGCAGTACTTC.